This entry concerns a single T cell receptor beta chain. The CDR3 spans 14 residues. V was cut by 5 bases and J by 4 bases, with 13 bases left in between. CDR1 is MNHNY, CDR2 SVGAGI, per germline (reference sequence). Sorted-subset replicate PCRs used about 200 ng DNA, about 30,000 T cell genomes. Sequenced by immunoSEQ multiplex PCR; TCRdb stores in-frame clones only, minus some. In the table there are 1,500,000 or so clones, around 97% of which are singletons. This specimen belongs to a study of shared clonotypes between healthy human individuals. Turning to the study itself: The plates for each donor numbered three CD4 naive, three CD4 memory, two CD8 naive and one CD8 memory.

This sequence originates from a man aged 25-40 years in good health. The chain uses TRBV6-6 and TRBJ2-3; no clear D gene. Sequencing was done on a sample of naive CD4+ T cells sorted from blood. Subset denoted: CD45RA+ positively selected. DNA for the CDR3: TGTGCCAGCAGTCGCGGTGGCTATGCAGATACGCAGTATTTT. It is translated as CASSRGGYADTQYF.